One sample yielded the 24 T cell receptor beta chains listed below, sequenced in a study of long-term antiretroviral therapy in people with HIV. Sequencing used immunoSEQ v3.0 at survey level. Libraries were prepared by immunoSEQ multiplex PCR; TCRdb keeps only in-frame clonotypes and omits some of them. Here the sample spans some 14,000 clones, about four fifths being singletons. This sample comprised unsorted PBMCs, obtained just before starting antiretroviral therapy. Source of these receptors: a man in his forties with HIV.

A few counts support this clone. This sequence joins TRBV5-6 and TRBJ2-7; tentative D call: TRBD2 (5 bases). CDR3 length: 13 residues. Germline CDR1 is SGHDT and CDR2 is YYEEEE. Trimming removed 4 bases at V and 3 bases at J, with 11 bases between. CDR3 sequence (DNA): TGTGCCAGCAGCCTGGCGGGCTACTACGAGCAGTACTTC. It translates to CASSLAGYYEQYF.

This rearrangement joins TRBV5-4 to TRBJ2-7; D possibly corresponds to TRBD2 (5 bases). The CDR3 length is 14 residues. Germline V lookup: CDR1 SGHNT, CDR2 YYREEE (reference sequence). The ends were cut back, 1 base at V and 0 bases at J, with 8 bases in the middle. The CDR3 spells CASSLSGSSYEQYF. The CDR3, as DNA: TGTGCCAGCAGCTTGAGCGGCAGCTCCTACGAGCAGTACTTC.

The chain carries TRBV5-1 and TRBJ2-3, with D unresolved. Germline V gene sequence: CDR1 SGHRS, CDR2 YFSETQ. The V gene lost 6 bases and the J gene lost 5 bases, with 13 bases spanning the gap. The CDR3 runs 13 residues. CDR3 in amino acids: CASTEQTKDTQYF. DNA for the CDR3: TGCGCCAGCACCGAACAAACGAAAGATACGCAGTATTTT.

V and J are TRBV19 and TRBJ2-2; TRBD2 might be the D (5 bases). The CDR3 runs to 15 residues. V lost 6 bases, J lost 4 bases, and 15 bases lay in between. Germline CDR1 reads LNHDA; CDR2 reads SQIVND (reference sequence). The CDR3 is CASRTIESPTGELFF. The CDR3 coding sequence is TGTGCCAGTAGGACTATAGAAAGCCCCACCGGGGAGCTGTTTTTT.

The chain couples TRBV27 to TRBJ2-1; D remains ambiguous. V was pared by 2 bases and J by 4 bases, with 6 bases between. Germline V gene lookup returns CDR1 MNHEY and CDR2 SMNVEV (reference sequence). This CDR3 has 13 amino acids. The CDR3: CASSLDLYNEQFF. CDR3 DNA: TGTGCCAGCAGTTTAGACCTGTACAATGAGCAGTTCTTC.

The rearrangement joins TRBV10-3 to TRBJ2-2; 7 nucleotides line up with TRBD1. The germline V gene encodes CDR1 ENHRY and CDR2 SYGVKD. CDR3 length: 17 amino acids. V lost 1 base and J lost 2; bases outside the gene matches: 7. The DNA of the CDR3 is TGTGCCATCAGTGAGTTTATAGGGACAGAAAACACCGGGGAGCTGTTTTTT. Its translation: CAISEFIGTENTGELFF.

CDR3 loop: CSVRFQETQYF. The DNA of the CDR3 is TGCAGCGTCAGGTTCCAAGAGACCCAGTACTTC. J is TRBJ2-5 and V is TRBV29-1; D not certain. V gave up 6 bases and J gave up 1 base, with 6 bases separating them. There are 11 residues in the CDR3. Germline loops: CDR1 SQVTM, CDR2 ANQGSEA. Full variable domain (rest looked up from reference TRBV29-1 and TRBJ2-5): SAVISQKPSRDICQRGTSLTIQCQVDSQVTMMFWYRQQPGQSLTLIATANQGSEATYESGFVIDKFPISRPNLTFSTLTVSNMSPEDSSIYLCSVRFQETQYFGPGTRLLVL.

The chain links TRBV5-1 to TRBJ2-1; D remains ambiguous. Between the trimmed V and J ends, which lost 0 bases and 7 bases, there was a span of 11 bases. This CDR3 comprises 14 residues. Germline V gives CDR1 SGHRS, CDR2 YFSETQ. CDR3 amino acids: CASSLGLRDNEQFF. CDR3 nucleotides: TGCGCCAGCAGCTTGGGCCTTAGGGATAATGAGCAGTTCTTC.

The CDR3 sequence is CASSPYSRESSYNEQFF. The CDR3 coding sequence is TGTGCCAGCAGCCCCTACTCCAGGGAGAGCTCCTACAATGAGCAGTTCTTC. The chain carries TRBV7-3 and TRBJ2-1, with D perhaps being TRBD1 or TRBD2 (5 bases each). CDR1 SGHTA and CDR2 FQGTGA come from the germline V gene. The CDR3 contains 17 residues. The V end lost 5 bases, the J end lost 0 bases, and 17 bases lay between the germline ends.

This chain connects TRBV29-1 to TRBJ2-1; 7 bases are shared with TRBD1. Germline assignment: CDR1 SQVTM and CDR2 ANQGSEA. The CDR3 spans 15 residues. Losses at the gene ends were 5 bases for V and 3 bases for J; bases not matched to a gene: 10. CDR3 nucleotides: TGCAGCGTTACCCGGGACAGTGTACTCTACAATGAGCAGTTCTTC. Translated, it gives CSVTRDSVLYNEQFF.

This clone was counted between two and nine times. The chain combines TRBV10-2 with TRBJ1-3; D gene unclear. CDR1 and CDR2 from the germline V gene are WSHSY and SAAADI. There are 13 residues in the CDR3. V was cut by 8 bases and J by 0 bases, with 8 bases left in between. The chain's CDR3 is CASGVSSGNTIYF. In DNA form, the CDR3 reads TGCGCCAGCGGTGTGAGCTCTGGAAACACCATATATTTT.

J is TRBJ2-5 and V is TRBV19; 13 bases match TRBD2. The J segment lost 4 bases and the V segment lost 5 bases, leaving 4 bases of the junction unmatched. Germline V lookup: CDR1 LNHDA, CDR2 SQIVND (reference sequence). This CDR3 region has 15 residues. The chain's CDR3 is CASSGGLAGLETQYF. The CDR3 DNA sequence: TGTGCCAGTAGTGGGGGACTAGCGGGACTAGAGACCCAGTACTTC.

There are a few counts of this clone. The V call is TRBV11-2, the J call TRBJ1-6; D is unclear. Germline assignment: CDR1 SGHAT and CDR2 FQNNGV. V lost 4 bases and J 6 bases, leaving 13 bases between the germline ends. This CDR3 contains 15 residues. In DNA, the CDR3 is TGTGCCAGCAGCTCCCAGGAGCTTTTTAATTCACCCCTCCACTTT. Its translation: CASSSQELFNSPLHF.

V gene TRBV6-5 combines with J gene TRBJ2-7; no reliable D call. This CDR3 has 14 residues. V lost 5 bases and J 4 bases, leaving 15 bases between the germline ends. Germline V CDR1 and CDR2: MNHEY, SVGAGI. As DNA, the CDR3 is TGTGCCAGCAGTGGTCAGGACGGAAATTACGAGCAGTACTTC. Translating it yields CASSGQDGNYEQYF.

V usage is TRBV30 and J usage is TRBJ1-1, with D maybe TRBD1 (6 bases). Germline CDR1 GTSNPN, CDR2 SVGIG (reference sequence). The CDR3 is 13 amino acids. The germline V and J ends were trimmed by 5 bases and 1 base, with 11 bases remaining between them. CDR3 DNA sequence: TGTGCCTGGGAAAACAGGGCGAACACTGAAGCTTTCTTT. Its translation: CAWENRANTEAFF.

The chain recombines TRBV7-8 with TRBJ2-5; 10 bases are shared with TRBD1. From germline, CDR1 is SGHVS and CDR2 FQNEAQ. This CDR3 has 12 amino acids. V lost 11 bases and J lost 4; bases outside the gene matches: 4. The CDR3 loop reads CAAGTGAETQYF. The DNA for the CDR3 is TGTGCCGCAGGGACAGGGGCAGAGACCCAGTACTTC.

The gene calls are TRBV13 and TRBJ2-1; D is possibly TRBD2 (6 bases). Germline CDR1 reads PRHDT; CDR2 reads FYEKMQ (reference sequence). The ends were cut back, 0 bases at V and 1 base at J, with 7 bases in the middle. This CDR3 spans 15 amino acids. This CDR3 reads CASSLGGGSYNEQFF. The CDR3, as DNA: TGTGCCAGCAGCTTAGGGGGGGGTTCCTACAATGAGCAGTTCTTC.

The chain uses TRBV5-4 and TRBJ2-1, with 11 bases fitting TRBD1. J was trimmed by 1 base and V by 4 bases; bases with no gene match: 4. The CDR3 runs to 16 residues. Germline V gene data show CDR1 as SGHNT and CDR2 as YYREEE (reference sequence). The CDR3 DNA is TGTGCCAGCAGCCGAGGGGACAGGGGGTCCTACAATGAGCAGTTCTTC. It translates to CASSRGDRGSYNEQFF.

This chain connects TRBV19 to TRBJ2-7, with 10 bases identical to TRBD2. V lost 6 bases, J lost 2 bases, and 10 bases stayed unmatched. CDR3 size: 16 residues. CDR1 LNHDA and CDR2 SQIVND come from the germline V gene (reference sequence). For the CDR3, the DNA is TGTGCCAGTAGCCCTGCCCTAGCGGGGGTTGCCTACGAGCAGTACTTC. Amino acid sequence: CASSPALAGVAYEQYF.

The gene calls are TRBV6-5 and TRBJ2-7; 15 nucleotides agree with TRBD2. The germline gives CDR1 MNHEY, CDR2 SVGAGI. The CDR3 is 15 residues long. V lost 0 bases to trimming and J lost 7 bases; unmatched junction nucleotides: 1. CDR3 in amino acids: CASSYSGLAGGEQYF. The CDR3, as DNA: TGTGCCAGCAGTTACTCGGGACTAGCGGGAGGTGAGCAGTACTTC.

This clone is termed medium-sized. This chain uses TRBV6-5 with TRBJ1-5, with 7 bases identical to TRBD1. This CDR3 region has 16 residues. J lost 2 bases, V lost 0 bases, and 4 bases had no gene match. Germline V CDR1 and CDR2: MNHEY, SVGAGI. The CDR3 here is CASSYSGGAGNQPQHF. The CDR3 DNA sequence: TGTGCCAGCAGTTACTCAGGGGGCGCGGGCAATCAGCCCCAGCATTTT.

This rearrangement joins TRBV29-1 to TRBJ2-3; D possibly uses TRBD1 or TRBD2 (6 bases each). The V gene's germline CDR1 is SQVTM and CDR2 ANQGSEA. This CDR3 comprises 12 residues. V lost 6 bases to trimming and J lost 4 bases, with 11 bases between them. CDR3 in amino acids: CSVGGRADTQYF. DNA of the CDR3: TGCAGCGTGGGGGGCAGGGCAGATACGCAGTATTTT.

The chain couples TRBV5-1 to TRBJ1-2; D not resolved. CDR3 length equals 12 residues. Germline V CDR1 and CDR2: SGHRS, YFSETQ. V lost 0 bases and J lost 4, with 4 bases in between. CDR3 residues: CASSLDSYGYTF. In DNA, the CDR3 is TGCGCCAGCAGCTTGGACAGCTATGGCTACACCTTC.

This clone has just one count. The chain uses TRBV29-1 and TRBJ1-1; TRBD1 is a possible D gene (5 bases). Germline-derived CDR1 and CDR2 are SQVTM and ANQGSEA. Trimming took off 2 bases at V and 1 base at J, with 14 bases between the two ends. This CDR3 contains 15 residues. CDR3 in amino acids: CSVESQTTGNTEAFF. CDR3 nucleotide sequence: TGCAGCGTTGAATCTCAGACTACAGGGAACACTGAAGCTTTCTTT.